A selection of T cell receptor beta chains follows, all from one sample in a study of blood T cells in healthy people across ages. Using its own MiXCR run on the 5' RACE reads, TCRdb lists one record per CDR3 protein. The sample includes around 1,500,000 distinct CDR3 sequences, roughly 28% of them seen just once. The specimen sequenced was blood. Source of these receptors: a woman under 40 in good health. The CDR3 runs from the conserved cysteine through the conserved F or W. The D gene is left open where the match is weak. Size is stated for part of the rows, as once, few or many counts, or as a class when the clone is expanded.

size,V,J,D,DNA,CDR3
NA,TRBV3-1,TRBJ2-3,TRBD2,TGTGCCAGCAGCCGAGACGGGACTAGCGGGGGGCCGGCGCAGTATTTT,CASSRDGTSGGPAQYF
many,TRBV20-1,TRBJ2-1,NA,TGCAGTGCCTCGAAGACAGGGAGGTACAATGAGCAGTTCTTC,CSASKTGRYNEQFF
many,TRBV20-1,TRBJ1-2,NA,TGCAGTGCTAGAGATCGGCTGGATGGCTACACCTTC,CSARDRLDGYTF
NA,TRBV30,TRBJ1-5,NA,TGTGCCTGGGGCCCCGGACGGATTAGCAATCAGCCCCAGCATTTT,CAWGPGRISNQPQHF
few,TRBV15,TRBJ2-5,TRBD2,TGTGCCACCAGCACGAGTAGCGGGGGGGCCTTGGAGACCCAGTACTTC,CATSTSSGGALETQYF
many,TRBV29-1,TRBJ1-2,NA,TGCAGCGTTGTAGAGTCTAACTATGGCTACACCTTC,CSVVESNYGYTF
few,TRBV20-1,TRBJ2-3,NA,TGCAGTGCTAATATGGGGGCGGATACGCAGTATTTT,CSANMGADTQYF
NA,TRBV29-1,TRBJ2-1,TRBD2,TGCAGCGGGCCTAGCGGGAGGGCAAATGAGCAGTTCTTC,CSGPSGRANEQFF
NA,TRBV4-2,TRBJ2-1,TRBD2,TGTGCCAGCAGCCAAGATCTGCTAGCGGGGGGCCTCAATGAGCAGTTCTTC,CASSQDLLAGGLNEQFF
few,TRBV27,TRBJ2-2,NA,TGTGCCAGCAGTTTATCCGACGGATACACCGGGGAGCTGTTTTTT,CASSLSDGYTGELFF
few,TRBV12-3/TRBV12-4,TRBJ2-2,TRBD1,TGTGCCAGCAGTACGGGACAGGGTTCCGGGGAGCTGTTTTTT,CASSTGQGSGELFF
NA,TRBV5-1,TRBJ2-3,NA,TGCGCCAGCAGCTTGATATCCATTAGCACAGATACGCAGTATTTT,CASSLISISTDTQYF
many,TRBV7-2,TRBJ2-7,NA,TGTGCCAGCAGTTCCCACGGGACTCCTACCTACGAGCAGTACTTC,CASSSHGTPTYEQYF
few,TRBV20-1,TRBJ2-7,NA,TGCAGTGCTAACGTTGGGGGCTACTACGAGCAGTACTTC,CSANVGGYYEQYF
few,TRBV20-1,TRBJ2-1,NA,TGCAGTTCAAGAGGGCAGGGAAGTAGGGGTGAGCAGTTCTTC,CSSRGQGSRGEQFF
many,TRBV7-2,TRBJ1-2,NA,TGTGCCAGCAGTTTCGGGCCCAACTATGGCTACACCTTC,CASSFGPNYGYTF
NA,TRBV18,TRBJ2-7,TRBD2,TGTGCCAGCTCCCTTTCGAGGGGCGGGAGTCCTTCAGACGAGCAGTACTTC,CASSLSRGGSPSDEQYF
many,TRBV29-1,TRBJ2-7,TRBD2,TGCAGCGTTGGGCAAGGGACTAGCTCCTACGAGCAGTACTTC,CSVGQGTSSYEQYF
NA,TRBV7-2,TRBJ2-7,NA,TGTGCCAGCAGCTCTTCAGGTCTTCGTTCCTACGAGCAGTACTTC,CASSSSGLRSYEQYF
NA,TRBV12-3/TRBV12-4,TRBJ2-1,NA,TGTGCCAGCAGTCCCCGGTCTTACGATAGCTCCTACAATGAGCAGTTCTTC,CASSPRSYDSSYNEQFF
few,TRBV9,TRBJ2-3,NA,TGTGCCAGCAGCGGAACTTCGGCTAGCACAGATACGCAGTATTTT,CASSGTSASTDTQYF
NA,TRBV7-2,TRBJ2-1,NA,TGTGCCAGCAGCCACGCCCGGGGGGCGGTATACAATGAGCAGTTCTTC,CASSHARGAVYNEQFF
NA,TRBV12-3/TRBV12-4,TRBJ2-3,NA,TGTGCCAGCGCCCTTCGGAGGGGGGCGGCACTGCTAGCGGATACGCAGTATTTT,CASALRRGAALLADTQYF
NA,TRBV28,TRBJ2-3,TRBD2,TGTGCCAGCAGTCGCCGCCCGGATACTAGCGGGGGTTGGGATACGCAGTATTTT,CASSRRPDTSGGWDTQYF
few,TRBV5-1,TRBJ2-7,TRBD1,TGCGCCAGCAGCTCGGAACCGGGACAGGGGGCCTACGAGCAGTACTTC,CASSSEPGQGAYEQYF
few,TRBV20-1,TRBJ1-5,NA,TGCAGTGCTAGAGATCAGGTGCGGGGGGCTCAGCCCCAGCATTTT,CSARDQVRGAQPQHF
few,TRBV7-2,TRBJ2-3,NA,TGTGCCAGCAGCCAGCGGCCTAACACAGATACGCAGTATTTT,CASSQRPNTDTQYF
few,TRBV4-3,TRBJ2-1,TRBD2,TGCGCCAGCAGCCAAGACAGACTAGCGCCAAGAAATGAGCAGTTCTTC,CASSQDRLAPRNEQFF
NA,TRBV20-1,TRBJ2-1,TRBD2,TGCAGTGCTCTCAGACTAGCGGGATATGATGAGCAGTTCTTC,CSALRLAGYDEQFF
NA,TRBV6-5,TRBJ2-3,TRBD2,TGTGCCAGCAGTTACTACGGACTAGCGGGGGGGCCTGCACTGGGAGATACGCAGTATTTT,CASSYYGLAGGPALGDTQYF
NA,TRBV7-2,TRBJ2-7,NA,TGTGCCAGCAGCTCACCCCCCTGTGGGGAGCAGTACTTC,CASSSPPCGEQYF
NA,TRBV30,TRBJ1-2,TRBD1,TGTGCCTGGAGTGTGTTTCGACAGGGTAGTGGCTACACCTTC,CAWSVFRQGSGYTF
many,TRBV9,TRBJ2-1,NA,TGTGCCAGCAGCACCTACTGGACACGGAATGAGCAGTTCTTC,CASSTYWTRNEQFF
NA,TRBV30,TRBJ2-7,TRBD2,TGTGCCTGGAGTGTACCGGGTAGCGGGATATCCTACGAGCAGTACTTC,CAWSVPGSGISYEQYF
NA,TRBV5-1,TRBJ1-5,TRBD1,TGCGCCAGTTCCACAGGGGACGGTGGCAATCAGCCCCGGCATTTT,CASSTGDGGNQPRHF
NA,TRBV20-1,TRBJ2-3,NA,TGCAGTGCCACGTCAGGGTCTAGCACAGATACGCAGTATTTT,CSATSGSSTDTQYF
few,TRBV7-2,TRBJ1-6,NA,TGTGCCAGCAGCTTAGCAGCGGGTTCGAGATCACCCCTCCACTTT,CASSLAAGSRSPLHF
NA,TRBV27,TRBJ2-6,NA,TGTGCCAGCAGCAACCCCCTTACTGGGGCCAACGTCCTGACTTTC,CASSNPLTGANVLTF
few,TRBV4-1,TRBJ2-3,TRBD2,TGCGCCAGCAGTGGCGGGGGGGCCTTTCCAGATACGCAGTATTTT,CASSGGGAFPDTQYF